The clone carrying this T cell receptor beta chain was recorded at least ten times. This specimen comes from a study of T cell repertoires in cytomegalovirus infection. The overall study: Both a matching HLA type and CMV infection were indicated by public TCR beta signatures.

MiXCR was run by TCRdb on the reads, yielding one entry per CDR3 protein. Among 500,000 to 600,000 distinct CDR3 sequences, 16% were seen once, and the ten largest hold 24%. Germline V gives CDR1 SGHTA, CDR2 FQGTGA. This CDR3 has 14 residues. Trimming took off 5 bases at V and 2 bases at J, with 12 bases between the two ends. The sequenced material came from CD8+ T cells from PBMCs. J is TRBJ2-5 and V is TRBV7-3; D is possibly TRBD1 (5 bases). This clonotype was sampled from a human donor in good health (CMV status not recorded). Some clones in this sample may be carry-over from other donors' samples. The CDR3 sequence is CASSPGGHQETQYF. CDR3 DNA: TGTGCCAGCAGCCCAGGTGGACATCAAGAGACCCAGTACTTC.